This T cell receptor beta chain was captured in a study of shared clonotypes between healthy human individuals. Study-wide results and caveats: The study's rarefaction showed incomplete sorted-subset sequencing despite large depth. Memory subsets generally showed lower estimated richness than naive subsets.

Source study methods: Sequence data from immunoSEQ were junction-only and lacked quality scores; consequently, filtering differed. Using immunoSEQ multiplex PCR, the repertoire was profiled, and TCRdb retains in-frame clones only, with some absent. V, J and clone size are those of that table, while D and trimming were read from the DNA. The sample lists approximately 2.4 million clones; more than 90% were seen once. A note on this clone: Its target is not known.

CD4+ cells were split into CD45RA+ naive and CD45RA-negative memory subsets. The source of this sequence is a man aged 18 to 29 in good health. Sequencing used naive CD4+ T cells sorted from blood. Subset given: CD45RA+ positively selected.

CDR3 residues: CAISERNVQNTEAFF. The CDR3 DNA reads TGTGCCATCAGTGAGCGGAACGTTCAGAACACTGAAGCTTTCTTT. The rearrangement joins TRBV10-3 to TRBJ1-1, with D uncertain. The CDR3 has 15 residues. Deletions cut 2 bases from V and 1 base from J, with 11 bases between. The V gene's germline CDR1 is ENHRY and CDR2 SYGVKD.